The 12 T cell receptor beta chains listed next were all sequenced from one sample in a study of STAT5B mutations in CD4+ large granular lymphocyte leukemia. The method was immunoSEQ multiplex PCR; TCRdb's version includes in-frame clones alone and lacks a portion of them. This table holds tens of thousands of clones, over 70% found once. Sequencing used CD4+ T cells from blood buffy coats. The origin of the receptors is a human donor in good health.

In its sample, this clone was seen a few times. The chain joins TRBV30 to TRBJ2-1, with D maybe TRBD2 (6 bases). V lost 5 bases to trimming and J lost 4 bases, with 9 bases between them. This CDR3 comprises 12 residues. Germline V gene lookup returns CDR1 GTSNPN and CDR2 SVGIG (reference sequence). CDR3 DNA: TGTGCCTGGGCGGGACGGTACAATGAGCAGTTCTTC. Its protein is CAWAGRYNEQFF. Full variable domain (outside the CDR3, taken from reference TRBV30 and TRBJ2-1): SQTIHQWPATLVQPVGSPLSLECTVEGTSNPNLYWYRQAAGRGLQLLFYSVGIGQISSEVPQNLSASRPQDRQFILSSKKLLLSDSGFYLCAWAGRYNEQFFGPGTRLTVL.

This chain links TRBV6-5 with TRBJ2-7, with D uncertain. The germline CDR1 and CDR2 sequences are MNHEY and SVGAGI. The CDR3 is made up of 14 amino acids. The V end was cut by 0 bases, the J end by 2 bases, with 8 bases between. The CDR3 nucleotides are TGTGCCAGCAGTTACTCAGCCGAGACCTACGAGCAGTACTTC. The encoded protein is CASSYSAETYEQYF.

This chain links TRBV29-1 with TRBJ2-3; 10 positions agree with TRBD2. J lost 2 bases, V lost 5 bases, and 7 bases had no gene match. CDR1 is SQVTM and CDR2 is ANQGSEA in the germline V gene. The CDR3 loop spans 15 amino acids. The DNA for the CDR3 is TGCAGCGTTATTAGCGGGGGGTATGCCACAGATACGCAGTATTTT. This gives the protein CSVISGGYATDTQYF.

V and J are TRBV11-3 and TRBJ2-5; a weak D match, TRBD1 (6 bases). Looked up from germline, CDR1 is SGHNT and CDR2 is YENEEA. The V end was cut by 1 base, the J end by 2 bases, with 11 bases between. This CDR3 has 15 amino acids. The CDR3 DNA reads TGTGCCAGCAGCTTAGGTCCAGGGGAACAAGAGACCCAGTACTTC. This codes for CASSLGPGEQETQYF.

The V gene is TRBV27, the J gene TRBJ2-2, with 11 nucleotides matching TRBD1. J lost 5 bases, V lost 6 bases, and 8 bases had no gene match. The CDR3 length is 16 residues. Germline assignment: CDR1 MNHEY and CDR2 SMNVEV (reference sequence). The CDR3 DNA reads TGTGCCAGCAGATCCGGGACAGGGGGAAAGACCGGGGAGCTGTTTTTT. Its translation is CASRSGTGGKTGELFF.

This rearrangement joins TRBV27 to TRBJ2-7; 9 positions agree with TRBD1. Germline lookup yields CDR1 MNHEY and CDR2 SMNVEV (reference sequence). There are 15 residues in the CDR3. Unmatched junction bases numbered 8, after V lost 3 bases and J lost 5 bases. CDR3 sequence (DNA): TGTGCCAGCAGTTTGAGCGGGACAGGGCTGGACGAGCAGTACTTC. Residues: CASSLSGTGLDEQYF.

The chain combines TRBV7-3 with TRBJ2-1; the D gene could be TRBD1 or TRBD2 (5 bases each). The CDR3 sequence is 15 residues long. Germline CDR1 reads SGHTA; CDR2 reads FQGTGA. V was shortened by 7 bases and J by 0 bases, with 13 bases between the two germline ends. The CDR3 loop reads CASNPYGGSYNEQFF. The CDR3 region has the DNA TGTGCCAGCAACCCGTATGGGGGCTCCTACAATGAGCAGTTCTTC.

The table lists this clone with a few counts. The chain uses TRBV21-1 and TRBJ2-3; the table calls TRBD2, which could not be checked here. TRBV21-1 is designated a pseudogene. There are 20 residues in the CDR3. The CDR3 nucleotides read TGTGCCAGCAGATCCGGATTACTAGCGGAGGTGGTCAGATCCGCAGATACGCAGTATTTT. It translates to CASRSGLLAEVVRSADTQYF.

In DNA form, the CDR3 reads TGCGCCAGCAGCCAAGATGGGCAAACAGGGACTAGCGGGAGCACAGATACGCAGTATTTT. This gives the protein CASSQDGQTGTSGSTDTQYF. V usage is TRBV4-3 and J usage is TRBJ2-3; TRBD2 aligns across 12 bases. Losses at the gene ends were 0 bases for V and 0 bases for J; bases not matched to a gene: 10. Germline V gives CDR1 LGHNA, CDR2 YSLEER. There are 20 residues in the CDR3.

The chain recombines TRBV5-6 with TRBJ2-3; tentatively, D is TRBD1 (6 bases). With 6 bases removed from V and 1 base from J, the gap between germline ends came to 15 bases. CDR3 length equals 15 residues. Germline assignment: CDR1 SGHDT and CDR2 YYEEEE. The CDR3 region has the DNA TGTGCCAGCATCGAACAGGGTCGGGGCACAGATACGCAGTATTTT. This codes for CASIEQGRGTDTQYF.

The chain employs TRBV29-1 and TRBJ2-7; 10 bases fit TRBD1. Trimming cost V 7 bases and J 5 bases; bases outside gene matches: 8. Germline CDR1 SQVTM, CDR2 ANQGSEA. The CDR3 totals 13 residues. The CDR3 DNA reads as TGCAGCGGGACGACAGGGGGCGGGAACGAGCAGTACTTC. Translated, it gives CSGTTGGGNEQYF.

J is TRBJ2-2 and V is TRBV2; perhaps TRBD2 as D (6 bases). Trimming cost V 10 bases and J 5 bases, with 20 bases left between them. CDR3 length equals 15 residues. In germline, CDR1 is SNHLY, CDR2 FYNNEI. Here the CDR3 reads CATSWAGPGTGELFF. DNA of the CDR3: TGTGCCACCTCCTGGGCGGGACCGGGGACCGGGGAGCTGTTTTTT.